The present T cell receptor beta chain was sequenced within a study of kidney transplant recipient with SARS-CoV-2 infection. Trimming left V 9 bases short and J 4 bases short, with 13 bases between. The CDR3 extends over 12 amino acids. Germline V gene sequence: CDR1 MDHEN, CDR2 SYDVKM. TCRdb ran MiXCR on the reads and lists one entry per CDR3 protein. The sample yields about 250,000 distinct CDR3 sequences, under 30% seen once. This clonotype was found many times. Sequencing was performed on a blood sample, taken at baseline and between days 110 and 120 from a kidney transplant recipient. This chain connects TRBV28 to TRBJ2-7; possibly TRBD2 for D (5 bases). The source is a male patient between 25 and 39 years old who had COVID-19 and was a kidney transplant recipient. Some T cells may be provided by the graft donor. The CDR3: CASRGTLYEQYF. CDR3 DNA: TGTGCCAGTCGGGGAACCCTGTACGAGCAGTACTTC.